This T cell receptor (beta chain) was sequenced in a study of shared clonotypes between healthy human individuals. CDR1 is LNHDA and CDR2 is SQIVND in the germline V gene (reference sequence). The V and J ends lost 10 bases and 0 bases respectively, with 22 bases between them. This CDR3 is built from 17 residues. Sequencing was performed with immunoSEQ multiplex PCR; in TCRdb, only in-frame clones are kept and a portion is missing. Among about 680,000 clones listed, around 73% were seen once. This sequence was found in a woman in her twenties or thirties in good health. The sequencing sample was made of memory CD4+ T cells sorted from blood. Subset reported: CD45RA-negative fraction. The rearrangement links TRBV19 to TRBJ1-5; a weak D match, TRBD1 (5 bases). The CDR3 sequence: CATRARTTGYSNQPQHF. CDR3 bases: TGTGCCACCCGGGCCAGGACAACCGGTTATAGCAATCAGCCCCAGCATTTT.